The present entry profiles one T cell receptor (beta chain) with its context. This clonotype came up many times. This receptor's antigen is unknown. Within one base of it there is no much larger clone, and no base qualities were kept. This entry is derived from a study of T cell repertoires in cytomegalovirus infection (dated by TCRdb to about 2019). General notes on the study: Because public TCR beta signatures pointed to carriage of CMV infection together with the matching HLA type, the HLA type of each donor mattered for the analysis.

The reads were generated on an Illumina HiSeq 1500. Starting from the raw public reads, TCRdb applied fastp trimming at Q25, assembled clones with MiXCR and retained in-frame beta chains. When rows share a CDR3 protein, they turn into one entry using the most common DNA and genes. Counted in this sample were about 7,900 distinct CDR3 sequences; about 53% of them appeared once. The ten most abundant clones make up roughly 77% of the sample. What the authors observed across the whole study: In both this cohort and an independent approximately 400-donor cohort, the cumulative frequency of public TCR beta family members distinguished carriers of CMV infection plus the relevant HLA type. The ex vivo response was dominated by HLA-C-restricted CMV-specific TCR beta clonotypes, which also provided the single most frequent clonotype in two of eight donors.

This TCR derives from a human donor in good health (CMV status not recorded). Some clones in this sample may be carry-over from other donors' samples. Input material: PBMCs, sequenced either directly or after in vitro stimulation (not recorded which).

The nucleotide sequence is given as TGTGCCAGCAGCCCCATGGAGGGGTGGGGTTCCCTGCAGTACTTC. The encoded protein is CASSPMEGWGSLQYF. In this chain, TRBV7-9 is recombined with TRBJ2-7; TRBD2 is perhaps the D gene, given 6 matching bases. V is shortened by 5 bases, J by 9 bases, and the region joining them spans 23 bases. Via the germline V gene (reference sequence), CDR1 is SEHNR and CDR2 FQNEAQ. Taken from cysteine to phenylalanine, the CDR3 has 15 residues. The read is trimmed to its CDR3 DNA, 45 bases read in frame from base 1.